This T cell receptor (beta chain) was sequenced during a study of a mutant IDH1 vaccine in newly diagnosed glioma. Concerning this clone itself: Its antigen is still unknown.

Noted time point: week 47, end of study. In the vaccine, a single dose held 300 ug of the mutant IDH1 20-mer peptide, along with topical imiquimod. Sequenced by immunoSEQ multiplex PCR; TCRdb stores in-frame clones only, minus some. This sample has about 50,000 clones, with roughly 83% found just once. This receptor was identified in a woman in her twenties or thirties with glioma. Some clones in this sample may be carry-over from other donors' samples. The input for sequencing was PBMCs, taken from a glioma patient whose treatment included an IDH1 peptide vaccine.

In DNA, the CDR3 is TGTGCCAGCAGTGAAGGCCCAGGCCGATACGAGCAGTACTTC. Protein product: CASSEGPGRYEQYF. The chain combines TRBV6-1 with TRBJ2-7; D is unclear. The CDR3 consists of 14 residues. The V and J ends lost 1 base and 4 bases respectively, with 11 bases between them. CDR1 MNHNS and CDR2 SASEGT come from the germline V gene.